This T cell receptor beta chain was profiled in a study of T cells in Graves' hyperthyroidism and ophthalmopathy. There were TCR beta CDR3 regions amplified from RNA transcripts. HTBI primers were the set used in a first-round RT-PCR of the TCR CDR3. From the multiplex PCR reads, TCRdb called clonotypes with MiXCR, one entry per CDR3 protein. The sample carries over 150,000 distinct CDR3 sequences, about 15% recorded once. Germline V gene lookup returns CDR1 LNHNV and CDR2 YYDKDF (reference sequence). This CDR3 spans 16 amino acids. Between the trimmed V and J ends, which lost 0 bases and 2 bases, there was a span of 12 bases. In making diagnoses, clinical symptoms, serum thyroxine and TRAb, thyroid ultrasound and orbital computed tomography were all used.

The material sequenced was blood. The V and J genes are TRBV15 and TRBJ2-3, with D possibly matching TRBD1 (6 bases). This TCR derives from a woman aged 50 to 65 with Graves' hyperthyroidism. The CDR3 sequence: CATSRDPGTITDTQYF. As DNA, the CDR3 is TGTGCCACCAGCAGAGACCCCGGGACAATCACAGATACGCAGTATTTT.